This TCR beta chain was recorded in a study of T cells in Graves' hyperthyroidism and ophthalmopathy. This clonotype was recorded a few times. Authors of the study amplified TCR beta CDR3 regions from RNA transcripts. Using the HTBI primer set, a first-round RT-PCR was run on the TCR CDR3. From the multiplex PCR reads, TCRdb called clonotypes with MiXCR, one entry per CDR3 protein. The top ten clones hold about 35% of a sample with 250,000 to 300,000 distinct CDR3 sequences, around 19% of them seen once. The source is a man aged 50-59 years with Graves' ophthalmopathy. Sequencing was performed on blood.

The CDR3 DNA follows: TGCGCCAGCAGCTCAGGATCTAGCGGGATCCAAGAGACCCAGTACTTC. Translating gives CASSSGSSGIQETQYF. The chain links TRBV5-1 to TRBJ2-5, with TRBD2 matching 9 bases. CDR3 length: 16 residues. Per the germline V gene, CDR1 is SGHRS and CDR2 is YFSETQ. Trimming removed 3 bases from V and 1 base from J; junction bases left unmatched: 7.